The T cell receptor (beta chain) described here comes from a study of cytotoxic CD8 clonotypes in ibrutinib-treated CLL. Assay: immunoSEQ multiplex PCR; the TCRdb copy retains only in-frame clones and omits some. The sample contains over 65,000 clones, under 70% of which appear only once. CDR1 and CDR2 from the germline V gene are MNHEY and SVGAGI. J was trimmed by 2 bases and V by 8 bases; bases with no gene match: 4. This CDR3 comprises 13 residues. The TCR sequence derives from a human donor with chronic lymphocytic leukemia. V gene TRBV6-5 combines with J gene TRBJ2-5; 8 positions match TRBD2. Sequencing was performed on PBMCs, taken after 12 months of ibrutinib treatment. This CDR3 reads CASVGLAQETQYF. The CDR3, as DNA: TGTGCCAGCGTCGGACTAGCACAAGAGACCCAGTACTTC.